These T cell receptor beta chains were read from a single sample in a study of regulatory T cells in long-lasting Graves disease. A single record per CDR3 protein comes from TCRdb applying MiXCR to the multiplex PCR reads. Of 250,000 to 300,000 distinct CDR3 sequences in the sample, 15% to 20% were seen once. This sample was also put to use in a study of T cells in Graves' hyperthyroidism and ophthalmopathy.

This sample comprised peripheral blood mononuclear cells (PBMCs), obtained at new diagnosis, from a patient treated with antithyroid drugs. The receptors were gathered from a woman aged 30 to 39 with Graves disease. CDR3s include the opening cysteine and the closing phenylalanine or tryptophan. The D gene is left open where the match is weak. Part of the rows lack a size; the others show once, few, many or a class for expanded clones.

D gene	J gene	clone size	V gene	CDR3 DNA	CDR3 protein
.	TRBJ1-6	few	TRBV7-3	TGTGCCAGCAGCCTGGTCCCAGTAAATTCACCCCTCCACTTT	CASSLVPVNSPLHF
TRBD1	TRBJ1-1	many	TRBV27	TGTGCCAGCAGTCGAGACAGGGCCGGGGAAGCTTTCTTT	CASSRDRAGEAFF
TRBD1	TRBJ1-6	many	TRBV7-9	TGTGCCAGCAGCCAGAGGACAGGGATCTCACCCCTCCACTTT	CASSQRTGISPLHF
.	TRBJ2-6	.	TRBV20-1	TGCAGTGCTAGAGATCTCCACTCTGGGGCCAACGTCCTGACTTTC	CSARDLHSGANVLTF
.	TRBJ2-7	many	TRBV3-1	TGTGCCAGCAGCCATGGGGGAAGGTCTTGGTACGAGCAGTACTTC	CASSHGGRSWYEQYF
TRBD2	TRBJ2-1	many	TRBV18	TGTGCCAGCTCACCTGGCGCTAGCGGTTACAATGAGCAGTTCTTC	CASSPGASGYNEQFF
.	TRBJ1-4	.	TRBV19	TGTGCCAGTAGTAAACGGTGGGAACAGACTACAGCTAATGAAAAACTGTTTTTT	CASSKRWEQTTANEKLFF
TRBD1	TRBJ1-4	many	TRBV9	TGTGCCAGCAGTCCAACAGGGGACGGGACAGAAAAACTGTTTTTT	CASSPTGDGTEKLFF
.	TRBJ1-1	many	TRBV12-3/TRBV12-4	TGTGCCAGCAGCCGTCGGCCTCAGGGCACTGAAGCTTTCTTT	CASSRRPQGTEAFF
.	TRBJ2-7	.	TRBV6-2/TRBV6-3	TGTGCCAGCAGCTACTCGGTGTATGGTAGCCCCACCCCAAGCTCCTACGAGCAGTACTTC	CASSYSVYGSPTPSSYEQYF
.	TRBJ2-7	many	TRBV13	TGTGCCAGCAGCTTAGGGTCAGGGGTGGCCTACGAGCAGTACTTC	CASSLGSGVAYEQYF
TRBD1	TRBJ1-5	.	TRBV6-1	TGTGCCAGCAGCACTACAGGGGGCAATCAGCCCCAGCATTTT	CASSTTGGNQPQHF
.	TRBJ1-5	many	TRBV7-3	TGTGCCAGCAGCTCCCGACGAAGCAATCAGCCCCAGCATTTT	CASSSRRSNQPQHF
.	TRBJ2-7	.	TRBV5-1	TGCGCCAGCCAATTAGGGGCCGAGCAGTACTTC	CASQLGAEQYF
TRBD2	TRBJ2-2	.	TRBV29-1	TGCAGCGCTTCTAGCGGCGCGAACACCGGGGAGCTGTTTTTT	CSASSGANTGELFF
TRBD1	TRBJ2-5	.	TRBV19	TGTGCCAGTAGTGTTGGACAGGGCCAAGAGACCCAGTACTTC	CASSVGQGQETQYF
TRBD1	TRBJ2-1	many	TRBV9	TGTGCCAGCAGCGTCCGGGACAGCTCCTACAATGAGCAGTTCTTC	CASSVRDSSYNEQFF
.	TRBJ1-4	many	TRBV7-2	TGTGCCAGCAGCCCGGGACCGGGGGAAAAACTGTTTTTT	CASSPGPGEKLFF
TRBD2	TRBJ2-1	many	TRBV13	TGTGCCAGCAGCCCAGGGACTAGCGGTTACAATGAGCAGTTCTTC	CASSPGTSGYNEQFF
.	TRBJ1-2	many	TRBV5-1	TGCGCCAGCAGATTAGGGACATCCGTTAACTATGGCTACACCTTC	CASRLGTSVNYGYTF
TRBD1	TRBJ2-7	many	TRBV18	TGTGCCAGCTCACCACCGGGGACAGTAAGCTACGAGCAGTACTTC	CASSPPGTVSYEQYF
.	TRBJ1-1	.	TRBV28	TGTGCCAGCAGTCCCCAGAGCTTGAACACTGAAGCTTTCTTT	CASSPQSLNTEAFF
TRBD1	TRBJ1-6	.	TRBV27	TGTGCCAGCAGTTCCCGGGGACAGCTGGTAGTACCCCTCCACTTT	CASSSRGQLVVPLHF
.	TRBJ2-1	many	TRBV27	TGTGCCAGCAGTTTATATAAGGAGGCCCCGGGGAATGAGCAGTTCTTC	CASSLYKEAPGNEQFF
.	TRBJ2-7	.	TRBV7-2	TGTGCCAGCAGCCCTATAGTACAGTTGAAAGAGCAGTACTTC	CASSPIVQLKEQYF
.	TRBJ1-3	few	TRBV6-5	TGTGCCAGCAGTTACAATGGGGGCCCTGGAAACACCATATATTTT	CASSYNGGPGNTIYF
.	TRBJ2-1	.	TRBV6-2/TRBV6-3	TGTGCCAGCAGTGTACAGGGTAACTCCTACAATGAGCAGTTCTTC	CASSVQGNSYNEQFF
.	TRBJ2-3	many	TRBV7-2	TGTGCCAGCAGCTTAGGTGGACTAAGCACAGATACGCAGTATTTT	CASSLGGLSTDTQYF
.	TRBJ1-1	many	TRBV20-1	TGCAGTGCTAGAGATTCAAAGCGAGGAGCTTTCTTT	CSARDSKRGAFF
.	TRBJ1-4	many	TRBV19	TGTGCCAGTAGTATAGCGATTTTTCTTCGGGGACCTGGTGAAAAACTGTTTTTT	CASSIAIFLRGPGEKLFF
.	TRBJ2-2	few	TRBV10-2	TGCGCCAGCAGTGAGGTTGTAAGAACCGGGGAGCTGTTTTTT	CASSEVVRTGELFF
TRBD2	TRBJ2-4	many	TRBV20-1	TGCAGTGCTAGCGGACTAGCGGGGGGGAAACCATACTTC	CSASGLAGGKPYF
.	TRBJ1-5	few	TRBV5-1	TGCGCCAGAAACCCCGCAGGGGCCAACCCTACTTATAGCAATCAGCCCCAGCATTTT	CARNPAGANPTYSNQPQHF
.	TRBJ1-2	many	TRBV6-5	TGTGCCAGCAGTTATCCACGAGAGTTCAGGCCCTTCTATGGCTACACCTTC	CASSYPREFRPFYGYTF
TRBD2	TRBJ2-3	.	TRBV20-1	TGCAGTGCTAGAGATTTGGCTAGCGGGGGAACAGATACGCAGTATTTT	CSARDLASGGTDTQYF
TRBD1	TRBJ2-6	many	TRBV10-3	TGTGCCGCCCGGGGGGGACAGGGGAGCTCTGGGGCCAACGTCCTGACTTTC	CAARGGQGSSGANVLTF
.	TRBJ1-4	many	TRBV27	TGTGCCAGCAGTCCCCACAGGGTCGTAACTAATGAAAAACTGTTTTTT	CASSPHRVVTNEKLFF
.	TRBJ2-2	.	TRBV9	TGTGCCAGCAGCGTTTTGGTGCACACCGGGGAGCTGTTTTTT	CASSVLVHTGELFF
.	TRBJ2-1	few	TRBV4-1	TGCGCCAGCAGCCAAGATACGGGTAACAATGAGCAGTTCTTC	CASSQDTGNNEQFF
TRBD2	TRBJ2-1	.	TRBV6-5	TGTGCCAGCAGTTACTCTCCCGGGGGGGAGAGTGAGCAGTTCTTC	CASSYSPGGESEQFF
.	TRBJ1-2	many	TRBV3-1	TGTGCCAGCAGCCAAGATGATCTGCGGGGCTACACCTTC	CASSQDDLRGYTF
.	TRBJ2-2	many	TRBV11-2	TGTGCCAGCAGCTTAGTCCTCGCAGGCGGTAGTGGTCCCGGGGAGCTGTTTTTT	CASSLVLAGGSGPGELFF
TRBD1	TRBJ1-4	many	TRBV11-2	TGTGCCAGCAGCTCCTCGGGACAGCTGGATGAAAAACTGTTTTTT	CASSSSGQLDEKLFF
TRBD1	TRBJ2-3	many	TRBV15	TGTGCCACCAGCAGATACCGCCGACAGGGGGCCACGCAGTATTTT	CATSRYRRQGATQYF
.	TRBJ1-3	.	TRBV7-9	TGTGCCAGCAGTGGGAGTTTATCTGGAAACACCATATATTTT	CASSGSLSGNTIYF
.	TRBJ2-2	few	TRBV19	TGTGCCAGTAGTATAAGCGGACGTATCGGGGAGCTGTTTTTT	CASSISGRIGELFF
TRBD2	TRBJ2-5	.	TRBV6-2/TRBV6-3	TGTGCCAGCAGTTACCCAACCCCCGGACTAGCGGATTTCCAAGAGACCCAGTACTTC	CASSYPTPGLADFQETQYF
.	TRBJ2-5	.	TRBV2	TGTGCCAGCCGGTGGGAGACCCAGTACTTC	CASRWETQYF
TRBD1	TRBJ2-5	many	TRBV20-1	TGCAGTTACCACTTAAACAGGGGTGAGGAGACCCAGTACTTC	CSYHLNRGEETQYF
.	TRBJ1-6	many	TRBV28	TGTGCCAGCAGCGCCGACCCTTACCGGTTCCTTAATTCACCCCTCCACTTT	CASSADPYRFLNSPLHF
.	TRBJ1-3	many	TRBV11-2	TGTGCCAGCAGCCTCATTCCGGGACACGGAAACACCATATATTTT	CASSLIPGHGNTIYF